This TCR beta chain was obtained from a study of blood T cells in healthy people across ages. J was trimmed by 2 bases and V by 7 bases; bases with no gene match: 12. Germline CDR1 reads SQVTM; CDR2 reads ANQGSEA. CDR3 length: 15 residues. A sample-barcoded 5' primer and a J-beta primer mix were used in a second PCR of roughly 7 to 12 cycles. MiXCR, run by TCRdb on the 5' RACE reads, gives a single entry per CDR3 protein. Of over 1.5 million distinct CDR3 sequences listed, 49% are singletons. This clonotype was seen a few times. Material: blood. The clonotype was recovered from a woman between 35 and 50 years old in good health. The V call is TRBV29-1, the J call TRBJ2-3, with TRBD1 identical over 7 bases. The CDR3 reads CSGSPNRGYTDTQYF. In DNA, the CDR3 is TGCAGCGGATCCCCCAACAGGGGATACACAGATACGCAGTATTTT.